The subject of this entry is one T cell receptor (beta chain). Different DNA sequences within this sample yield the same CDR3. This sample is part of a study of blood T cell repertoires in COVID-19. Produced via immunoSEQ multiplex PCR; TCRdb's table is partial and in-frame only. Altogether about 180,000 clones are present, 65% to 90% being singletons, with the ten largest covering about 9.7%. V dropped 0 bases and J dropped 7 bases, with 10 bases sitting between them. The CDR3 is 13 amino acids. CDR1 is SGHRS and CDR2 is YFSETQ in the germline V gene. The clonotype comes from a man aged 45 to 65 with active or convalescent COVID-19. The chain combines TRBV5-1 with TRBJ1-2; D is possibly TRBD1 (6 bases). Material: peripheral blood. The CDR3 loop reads CASSLDRDGGYTF. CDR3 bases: TGCGCCAGCAGCTTGGACAGGGATGGTGGCTACACCTTC.